This T cell receptor (beta chain) was profiled in a study of identical twins' blood T cells (dated by TCRdb to about 2013). A note on the overall study: Roughly 50 million Illumina reads were obtained across around 12 libraries, of which six were alpha-chain libraries and six were beta-chain libraries. TCR alpha and beta chain repertoires of three pairs of monozygous twins were compared using next-generation sequencing to assess genetic influence on repertoire formation.

Remarks on this clonotype: Its recognized antigen is unknown. It has no much larger one-base neighbor in the sample; base qualities were not kept.

Library creation used 5' RACE. Sequencer: Illumina Genome Analyzer IIx. RNA-based TCR cDNA libraries were prepared by a previously described protocol with several modifications. To prevent cross-contamination, sample-specific barcodes were introduced on both ends of each TCR cDNA library during cDNA synthesis and amplification. In the paper's pipeline: Each library contained roughly 2.2 to 4 million CDR3-containing reads, and somewhere between about 85,000 and nearly 500,000 clonotypes were identified for each individual. Reads with improper barcode index combinations were discarded, after which clonesets were built for each library with the MiTCR software. While assembling CDR3 clonotypes, MiTCR corrected PCR and sequencing errors and either filtered or rescued low-quality reads. Artificial out-of-frame clonotypes were removed by being mapped to in-frame sequences, with one indel in the CDR3 allowed. Similarity in V and J gene usage between donors was calculated as the Jensen-Shannon divergence divided by the mean entropy. The public reads were reanalyzed by TCRdb: fastp trimming at Q25, MiXCR alignment, in-frame beta chains only. CDR3 protein sequences are deduplicated, and each keeps its most common genes and DNA. For this entry, the V and J calls and clone size follow TCRdb and not the study's own pipeline. The table for this sample lists roughly 380,000 distinct CDR3 sequences; under 30% of them were counted only once. Clones ranked in the top ten supply about 6% of the sample.

Between the V and J ends, shortened by 2 bases and 4 bases respectively, the junction contains 5 bases. Based on the germline V gene, the CDR1 and CDR2 sequences are SGHAT and FQNNGV. Including the terminal cysteine and phenylalanine, the CDR3 comprises 12 residues. Only the CDR3 DNA stays, 36 bases, in frame from base 1. Beyond this particular receptor, the publication reports: Because the twins were reared together, environmental influences could not be ruled out as the explanation for twin similarity. Independent studies were stated to be required to validate the proposed role of the TCRalpha J segment in MHC recognition during thymic selection. The number of shared CDR3 clonotypes between two donors was mainly determined by the product of their cloneset sizes, and twins did not clearly deviate from this trend. V gene usage was reported to be markedly more similar within twin pairs than between unrelated donors, even among non-selected out-of-frame TCRbeta clonotypes. Among the most abundant TCRbeta clonotypes, more CDR3 sequences were shared by each donor with her twin than with unrelated donors.

Six healthy women forming three monozygous twin pairs were used as donors. Each of the three twin pairs had been raised together, and the twins in each pair were thought likely to have encountered the same infectious agents and vaccines. TCR cDNA libraries were prepared from RNA that was isolated from peripheral blood mononuclear cells. The chain links TRBV11-2 with TRBJ2-5, with no reliable assignment of the D segment. The sequence derives from a woman aged 18 to 55 in good health. Material for sequencing was PBMCs. The sequenced DNA: TGTGCCAGCAGCTTATCCCCAGAGACCCAGTACTTC. This sequence encodes CASSLSPETQYF.